This TCR beta chain stems from a study of post-analysis software for immune sequencing data. The study, taken as a whole, reports: TRBV5-6, TRBV5-1 and TRBV20-1 were among four or five TRBV segments more frequent in patients than controls.

This CDR3 comprises 13 residues. Germline values: CDR1 MGHRA, CDR2 YSYEKL. V dropped 4 bases and J dropped 6 bases, with 10 bases sitting between them. The authors incorporated unique molecular identifiers into the TCR beta cDNA libraries. TCRdb independently ran MiXCR on the PCR reads; one entry per CDR3 protein. The sample consists of roughly 600,000 distinct CDR3 sequences, around 44% of them appearing once. This clonotype was observed a handful of times. Its antigen is as yet unknown. Sequenced sample: blood. The source of this sequence is a girl aged 10-17 years with multiple sclerosis. The chain uses TRBV4-1 and TRBJ2-1, with D possibly matching TRBD2 (6 bases). The CDR3 region is CASSPLTSNEQFF. DNA for the CDR3: TGCGCCAGCAGCCCTTTGACTAGCAATGAGCAGTTCTTC.